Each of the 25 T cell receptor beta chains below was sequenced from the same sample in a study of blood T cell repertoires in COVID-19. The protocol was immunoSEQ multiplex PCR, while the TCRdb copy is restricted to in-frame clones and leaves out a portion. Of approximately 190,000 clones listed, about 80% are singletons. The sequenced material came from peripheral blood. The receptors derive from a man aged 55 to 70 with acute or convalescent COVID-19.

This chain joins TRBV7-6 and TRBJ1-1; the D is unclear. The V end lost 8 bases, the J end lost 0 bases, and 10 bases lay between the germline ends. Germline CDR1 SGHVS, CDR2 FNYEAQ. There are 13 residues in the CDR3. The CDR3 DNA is TGTGCCAGCCGGGGTCTGATGAACACTGAAGCTTTCTTT. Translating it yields CASRGLMNTEAFF.

The CDR3 DNA is TGTGCCAGCAGTTCCGGGACAGCACCCTACGAGCAGTACTTC. Amino acid sequence: CASSSGTAPYEQYF. The V and J genes are TRBV2 and TRBJ2-7, with 7 nucleotides matching TRBD1. The V segment lost 5 bases and the J segment 2 bases; nucleotides outside the gene matches: 6. The germline CDR1 and CDR2 sequences are SNHLY and FYNNEI. The CDR3 runs 14 residues.

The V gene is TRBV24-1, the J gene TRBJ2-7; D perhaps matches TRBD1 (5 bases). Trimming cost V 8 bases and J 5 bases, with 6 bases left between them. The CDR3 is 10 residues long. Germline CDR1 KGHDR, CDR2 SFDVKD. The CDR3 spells CATKGHEQYF. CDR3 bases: TGTGCCACCAAGGGGCACGAGCAGTACTTC.

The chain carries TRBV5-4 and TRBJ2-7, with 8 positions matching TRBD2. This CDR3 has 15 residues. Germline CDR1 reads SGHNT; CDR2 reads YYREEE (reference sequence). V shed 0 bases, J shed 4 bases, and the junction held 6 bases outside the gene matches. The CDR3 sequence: CASSLDGGGLYEQYF. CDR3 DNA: TGTGCCAGCAGCTTGGATGGCGGGGGGTTATACGAGCAGTACTTC.

CDR3 residues: CASSFGGGAGHYEQYF. In DNA form, the CDR3 reads TGTGCCAGCAGTTTCGGGGGAGGGGCGGGACACTACGAGCAGTACTTC. The chain joins TRBV6-2 or TRBV6-3 to TRBJ2-7, with D possibly matching TRBD2 (7 bases). V was pared by 4 bases and J by 3 bases, with 19 bases between. The CDR3 spans 16 residues. Germline V gene sequence: CDR1 MNHEY, CDR2 SVGEGT.

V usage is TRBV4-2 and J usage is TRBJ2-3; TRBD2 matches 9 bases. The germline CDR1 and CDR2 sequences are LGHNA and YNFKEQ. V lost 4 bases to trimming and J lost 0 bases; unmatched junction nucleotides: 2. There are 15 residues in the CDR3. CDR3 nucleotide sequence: TGTGCCAGCAGCCGAACTAGCGGGAGCACAGATACGCAGTATTTT. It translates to CASSRTSGSTDTQYF.

The chain's CDR3 is CASSPTGGQPQHF. The CDR3 DNA is TGTGCCAGCAGCCCGACAGGGGGCCAGCCCCAGCATTTT. This chain joins TRBV11-2 and TRBJ1-5; TRBD1 aligns across 10 bases. The V gene's germline CDR1 is SGHAT and CDR2 FQNNGV. This CDR3 is 13 amino acids long. V lost 5 bases and J lost 7; bases outside the gene matches: 2.

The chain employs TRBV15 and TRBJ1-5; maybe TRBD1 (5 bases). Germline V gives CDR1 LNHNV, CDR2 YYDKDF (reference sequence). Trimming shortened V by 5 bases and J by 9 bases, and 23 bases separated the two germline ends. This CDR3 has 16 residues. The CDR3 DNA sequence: TGTGCCACCAGCTCCCCGGGGGACCTCCGTGAGGGGCCCCAGCATTTT. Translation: CATSSPGDLREGPQHF.

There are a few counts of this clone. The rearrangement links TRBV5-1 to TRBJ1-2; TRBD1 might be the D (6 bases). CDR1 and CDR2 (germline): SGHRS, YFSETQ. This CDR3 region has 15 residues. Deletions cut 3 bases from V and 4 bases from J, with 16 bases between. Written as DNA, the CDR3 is TGCGCCAGCAGCTCTTCCGGGACACGCTTCTATGGCTACACCTTC. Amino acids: CASSSSGTRFYGYTF.

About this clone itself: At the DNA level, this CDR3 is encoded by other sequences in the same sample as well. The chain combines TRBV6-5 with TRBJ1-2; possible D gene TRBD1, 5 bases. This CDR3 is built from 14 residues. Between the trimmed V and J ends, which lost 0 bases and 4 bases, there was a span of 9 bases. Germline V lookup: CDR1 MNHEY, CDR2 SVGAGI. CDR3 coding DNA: TGTGCCAGCAGTTACTCGGGGGGGATCTATGGCTACACCTTC. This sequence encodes CASSYSGGIYGYTF.

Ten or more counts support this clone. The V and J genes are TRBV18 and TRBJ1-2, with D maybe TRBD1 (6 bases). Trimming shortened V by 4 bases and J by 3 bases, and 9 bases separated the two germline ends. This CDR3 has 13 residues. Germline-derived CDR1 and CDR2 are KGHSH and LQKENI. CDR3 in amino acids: CASSQDRYYGYTF. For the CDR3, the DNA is TGTGCCAGCTCACAAGACAGGTACTATGGCTACACCTTC.

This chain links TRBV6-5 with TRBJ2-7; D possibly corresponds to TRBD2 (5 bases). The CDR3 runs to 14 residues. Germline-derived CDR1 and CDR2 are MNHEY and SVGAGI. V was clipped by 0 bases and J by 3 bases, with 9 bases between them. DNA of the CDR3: TGTGCCAGCAGTTACTCAGGAGGTGGCTACGAGCAGTACTTC. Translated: CASSYSGGGYEQYF.

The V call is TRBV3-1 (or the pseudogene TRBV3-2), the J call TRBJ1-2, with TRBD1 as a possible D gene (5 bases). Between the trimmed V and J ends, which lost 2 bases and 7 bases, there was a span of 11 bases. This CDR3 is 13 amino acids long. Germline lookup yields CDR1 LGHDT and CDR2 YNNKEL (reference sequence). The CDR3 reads CASSQSPQGGYTF. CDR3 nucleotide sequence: TGTGCCAGCAGCCAAAGCCCCCAGGGTGGCTACACCTTC.

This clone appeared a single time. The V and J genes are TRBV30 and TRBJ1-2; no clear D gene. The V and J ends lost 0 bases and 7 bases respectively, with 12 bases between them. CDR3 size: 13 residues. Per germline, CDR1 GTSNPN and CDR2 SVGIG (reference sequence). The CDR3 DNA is TGTGCCTGGAGTGTATTGCGGAAGGCTGGCTACACCTTC. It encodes CAWSVLRKAGYTF.

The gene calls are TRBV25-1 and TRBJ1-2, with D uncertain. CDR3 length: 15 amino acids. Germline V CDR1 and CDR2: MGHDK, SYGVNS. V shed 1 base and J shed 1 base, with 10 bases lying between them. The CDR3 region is CASSEWRGFNYGYTF. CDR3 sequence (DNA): TGTGCCAGCAGTGAATGGAGAGGATTTAACTATGGCTACACCTTC.

The CDR3 spells CASSLDRAQPQHF. CDR3 coding DNA: TGTGCCAGCAGCTTAGACAGGGCTCAGCCCCAGCATTTT. J is TRBJ1-5 and V is TRBV7-6, with D possibly matching TRBD1 (6 bases). V lost 1 base and J lost 6, with 7 bases in between. CDR1 and CDR2 (germline): SGHVS, FNYEAQ. The CDR3 has 13 amino acids.

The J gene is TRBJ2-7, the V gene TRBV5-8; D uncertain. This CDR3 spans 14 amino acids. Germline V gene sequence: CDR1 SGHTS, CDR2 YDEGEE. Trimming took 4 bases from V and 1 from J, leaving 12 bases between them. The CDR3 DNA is TGTGCCAGCAGCAACTGGGCAGAATCCTACGAGCAGTACTTC. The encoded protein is CASSNWAESYEQYF.

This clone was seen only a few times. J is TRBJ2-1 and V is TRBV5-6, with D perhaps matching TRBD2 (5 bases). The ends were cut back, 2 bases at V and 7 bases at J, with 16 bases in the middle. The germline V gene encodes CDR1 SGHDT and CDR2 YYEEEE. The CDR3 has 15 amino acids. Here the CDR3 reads CASSFLHRGANEQFF. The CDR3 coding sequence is TGTGCCAGCAGCTTCCTCCACCGGGGTGCGAATGAGCAGTTCTTC.

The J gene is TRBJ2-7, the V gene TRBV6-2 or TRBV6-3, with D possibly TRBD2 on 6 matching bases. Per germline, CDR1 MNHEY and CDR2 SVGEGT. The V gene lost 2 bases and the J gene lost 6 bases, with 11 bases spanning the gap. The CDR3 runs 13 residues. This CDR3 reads CASSYGGGIEQYF. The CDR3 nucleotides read TGTGCCAGCAGTTACGGTGGAGGGATCGAGCAGTACTTC.

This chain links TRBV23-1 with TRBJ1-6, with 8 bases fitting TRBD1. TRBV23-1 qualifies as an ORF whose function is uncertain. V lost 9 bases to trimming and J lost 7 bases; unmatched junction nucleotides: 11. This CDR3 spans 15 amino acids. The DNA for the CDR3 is TGCGCCAGGAAGGACAGGGACGGGCACAATTCACCCCTCCACTTT. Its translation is CARKDRDGHNSPLHF.

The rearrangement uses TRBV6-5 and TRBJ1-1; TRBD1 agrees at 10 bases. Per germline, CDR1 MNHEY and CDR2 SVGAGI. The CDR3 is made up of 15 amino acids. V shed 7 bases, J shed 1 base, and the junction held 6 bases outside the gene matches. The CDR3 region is CASNRQGARNTEAFF. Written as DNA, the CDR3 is TGTGCCAGCAACAGACAGGGGGCGCGGAACACTGAAGCTTTCTTT.

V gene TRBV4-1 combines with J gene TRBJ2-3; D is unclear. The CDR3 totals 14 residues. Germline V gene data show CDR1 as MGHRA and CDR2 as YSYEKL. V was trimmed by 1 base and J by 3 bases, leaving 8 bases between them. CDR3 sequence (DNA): TGCGCCAGCAGCCAAGTCTTATCTACAGATACGCAGTATTTT. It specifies CASSQVLSTDTQYF.

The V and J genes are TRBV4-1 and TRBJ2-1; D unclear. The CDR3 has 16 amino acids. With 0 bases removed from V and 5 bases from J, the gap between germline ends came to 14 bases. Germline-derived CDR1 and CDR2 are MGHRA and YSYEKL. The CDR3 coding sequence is TGCGCCAGCAGCCAAGAAGCGAACCGAGTTAACAATGAGCAGTTCTTC. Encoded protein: CASSQEANRVNNEQFF.

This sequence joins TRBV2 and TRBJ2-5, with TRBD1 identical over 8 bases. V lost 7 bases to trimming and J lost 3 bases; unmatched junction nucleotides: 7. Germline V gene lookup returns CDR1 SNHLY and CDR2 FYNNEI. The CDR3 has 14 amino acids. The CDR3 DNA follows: TGTGCCAGCAAAACGGGGACAGGAGAAGAGACCCAGTACTTC. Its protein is CASKTGTGEETQYF.

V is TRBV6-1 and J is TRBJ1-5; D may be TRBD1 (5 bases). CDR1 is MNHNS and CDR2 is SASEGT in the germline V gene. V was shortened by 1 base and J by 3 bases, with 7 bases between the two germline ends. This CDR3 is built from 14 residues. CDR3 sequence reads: CASSEVQVNQPQHF. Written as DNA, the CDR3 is TGTGCCAGCAGTGAAGTACAGGTCAATCAGCCCCAGCATTTT.